Below, one TCR beta chain is given with its context. Its target is unknown. The data originate from a study of cytomegalovirus exposure and HLA in healthy donors. PCR amplification relied on 60 Vbeta primers (plus 13 Jbeta primers). Method: immunoSEQ multiplex PCR; TCRdb's copy keeps in-frame clones and lacks some. The data show around 150,000 clones, with roughly 81% seen just once and more than 2% held by the top ten. Study-wide points: Upon later analysis, HLA-associated TCR beta chains proved more clonally expanded than other, equally common chains. Relative to the 666-donor mean, N-insertions were reportedly fewer in an Asian-associated ancestry cluster in a later analysis. Later work found most CMV-associated TCR beta chains apparently HLA-restricted.

The CDR3 consists of 13 residues. The V gene's germline CDR1 is SQVTM and CDR2 ANQGSEA. After removal of 7 bases from V and 4 bases from J, the junction contained 8 bases not matched to a gene. The source is a man younger than 35 in good health and CMV-seropositive. V usage is TRBV29-1 and J usage is TRBJ1-1, with TRBD1 identical over 8 bases. The sequenced material came from PBMCs. CDR3 residues: CSGETGGGTEAFF. Written as DNA, the CDR3 is TGCAGCGGAGAAACAGGGGGGGGCACTGAAGCTTTCTTT.